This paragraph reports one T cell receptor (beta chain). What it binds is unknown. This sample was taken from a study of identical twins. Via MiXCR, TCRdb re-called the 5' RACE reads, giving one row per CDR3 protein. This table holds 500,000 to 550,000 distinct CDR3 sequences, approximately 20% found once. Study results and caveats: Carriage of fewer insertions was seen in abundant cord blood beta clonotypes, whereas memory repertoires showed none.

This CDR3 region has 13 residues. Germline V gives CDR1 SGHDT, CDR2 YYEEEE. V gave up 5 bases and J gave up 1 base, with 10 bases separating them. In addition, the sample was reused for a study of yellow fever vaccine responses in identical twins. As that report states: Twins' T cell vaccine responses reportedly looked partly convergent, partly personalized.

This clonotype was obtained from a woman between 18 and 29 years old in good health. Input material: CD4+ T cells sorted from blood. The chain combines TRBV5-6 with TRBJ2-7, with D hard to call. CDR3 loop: CASRHLGSYEQYF. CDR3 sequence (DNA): TGTGCCAGCAGACACCTCGGGTCCTACGAGCAGTACTTC.